The 4 T cell receptor beta chains below come from one sample, sequenced in a study of blood T cell repertoires in COVID-19. Some clones are missing from TCRdb's copy, which holds only in-frame ones; the method was immunoSEQ multiplex PCR. There are 150,000 or so clones in the sample; 75% to 90% occur only once, and under 15% lies in the top ten. Source material: peripheral blood. These receptors were obtained from a young man with COVID-19, enrolled during active disease.

The chain employs TRBV29-1 and TRBJ1-1; D gene ambiguous. Germline CDR1 and CDR2: SQVTM and ANQGSEA. CDR3 length equals 12 residues. Trimming shortened V by 5 bases and J by 2 bases, and 9 bases separated the two germline ends. The chain's CDR3 is CSVRGLNTEAFF. The CDR3 DNA is TGCAGCGTTAGAGGGCTAAACACTGAAGCTTTCTTT.

J is TRBJ1-5 and V is TRBV15; 7 bases are shared with TRBD1. J gave up 7 bases and V 0 bases, and 6 bases lay outside the gene matches. The CDR3 consists of 15 residues. Germline V gene data show CDR1 as LNHNV and CDR2 as YYDKDF (reference sequence). CDR3 in DNA: TGTGCCACCAGCAGAGATCACAGGGGCGTACAGCCCCAGCATTTT. Its translation is CATSRDHRGVQPQHF.

As DNA, the CDR3 is TGTGCCAGCAGCCCGCCGACTAGCGGGACACCCCAAGAGACCCAGTACTTC. Its protein is CASSPPTSGTPQETQYF. The J gene is TRBJ2-5, the V gene TRBV13, with 11 nucleotides matching TRBD2. CDR1 is PRHDT and CDR2 is FYEKMQ in the germline V gene (reference sequence). The junction had 9 bases not matched to a gene; V was cut back by 5 bases and J by 1 base. This CDR3 has 17 residues.

This sequence joins TRBV27 and TRBJ2-5, with D possibly matching TRBD2 (5 bases). Between the trimmed V and J ends, which lost 4 bases and 2 bases, there was a span of 11 bases. CDR1 is MNHEY and CDR2 is SMNVEV in the germline V gene (reference sequence). The CDR3 totals 14 residues. The CDR3 loop reads CASSSDSLQETQYF. The CDR3 nucleotides are TGTGCCAGCAGTTCGGACTCCTTGCAAGAGACCCAGTACTTC.